The 26 T cell receptor beta chains given below trace back to one sample, sequenced in a study of read filtering for tumor transcriptome and immune sequencing. The library was built from about 370 ng RNA with molecular barcoded adaptors for alpha/delta and beta/gamma chains. MiXCR was run by TCRdb on the reads, yielding one entry per CDR3 protein. Altogether 20,000 to 25,000 distinct CDR3 sequences are present, around 13% being singletons, with the ten largest covering 65% to 75%. The source material was a population of CD138-negative cells sorted from bone marrow. These receptors came from a donor aged 40 or older with multiple myeloma.

This clonotype was detected many times. The rearrangement uses TRBV2 and TRBJ1-4; TRBD1 is a possible D gene (6 bases). Germline V CDR1 and CDR2: SNHLY, FYNNEI. The V end was cut by 6 bases, the J end by 3 bases, with 17 bases between. The CDR3 totals 16 residues. The CDR3 loop reads CASRESWGRANEKLFF. Here the CDR3 DNA reads TGTGCCAGCAGGGAATCCTGGGGGCGCGCTAATGAAAAACTGTTTTTT. Variable domain in full (rest from reference TRBV2 and TRBJ1-4): EPEVTQTPSHQVTQMGQEVILRCVPISNHLYFYWYRQILGQKVEFLVSFYNNEISEKSEIFDDQFSVERPDGSNFTLKIRSTKLEDSAMYFCASRESWGRANEKLFFGSGTQLSVL.

This clonotype appeared many times. The chain recombines TRBV29-1 with TRBJ2-7; TRBD2 matches 10 bases. Trimming removed 2 bases from V and 5 bases from J; junction bases left unmatched: 6. Germline CDR1 reads SQVTM; CDR2 reads ANQGSEA. The CDR3 is made up of 14 amino acids. The chain's CDR3 is CSVELAGVGDEQYF. The CDR3 DNA follows: TGCAGCGTTGAACTAGCGGGAGTCGGAGACGAGCAGTACTTC.

This clonotype was seen more than once but under ten times. The CDR3 does not close with the conserved phenylalanine or tryptophan, likely indicating a read error. The J gene is TRBJ2-3, the V gene TRBV5-1; TRBD2 matches at 7 bases. CDR3 length: 16 amino acids. J was trimmed by 2 bases and V by 6 bases; bases with no gene match: 12. In germline, CDR1 is SGHRS, CDR2 YFSETQ. The CDR3 protein is CASTPDPAGVTDTQYS. As DNA, the CDR3 is TGCGCCAGCACCCCGGACCCGGCGGGAGTCACAGATACGCAGTATTCT.

This clonotype was observed many times. The V gene is TRBV12-3 or TRBV12-4, the J gene TRBJ1-5; D is perhaps TRBD1 (5 bases). Trimming took off 1 base at V and 5 bases at J, with 9 bases between the two ends. The CDR3 is 14 residues long. In nucleotides, the CDR3 is TGTGCCAGCAGTTTAGACCGAGGGGATCAGCCCCAGCATTTT. It is translated as CASSLDRGDQPQHF.

This clonotype was found many times. J is TRBJ2-5 and V is TRBV15, with unresolved D. Trimming pared 4 bases from V and 5 bases from J, leaving 11 bases between. The CDR3 covers 13 residues. CDR1 and CDR2 from the germline V gene are LNHNV and YYDKDF (reference sequence). CDR3 sequence reads: CATSKVAGETQYF. DNA of the CDR3: TGTGCCACCAGCAAAGTAGCCGGGGAGACCCAGTACTTC.

This clonotype has at least ten counts. The chain links TRBV18 to TRBJ1-1; D remains ambiguous. Germline assignment: CDR1 KGHSH and CDR2 LQKENI. Trimming took 4 bases from V and 1 from J, leaving 4 bases between them. The CDR3 has 12 residues. The CDR3 DNA follows: TGTGCCAGCTCACAAGGGAACACTGAAGCTTTCTTT. It is translated as CASSQGNTEAFF. The whole variable domain, filled in from reference TRBV18 and TRBJ1-1, reads NAGVMQNPRHLVRRRGQEARLRCSPMKGHSHVYWYRQLPEEGLKFMVYLQKENIIDESGMPKERFSAEFPKEGPSILRIQQVVRGDSAAYFCASSQGNTEAFFGQGTRLTVV.

In this sample, this clonotype turned up many times. J is TRBJ2-4 and V is TRBV29-1, with D possibly TRBD1 on 12 matching bases. The CDR3 loop spans 18 amino acids. V was pared by 7 bases and J by 1 base, with 26 bases between. Per germline, CDR1 SQVTM and CDR2 ANQGSEA. The CDR3 DNA reads as TGCAGCGCGGGACAGGGGGCTAGCGGGAGGCTGGCCAAAAACATTCAGTACTTC. Translated: CSAGQGASGRLAKNIQYF. Supplemented by reference TRBV29-1 and TRBJ2-4, the full variable domain reads SAVISQKPSRDICQRGTSLTIQCQVDSQVTMMFWYRQQPGQSLTLIATANQGSEATYESGFVIDKFPISRPNLTFSTLTVSNMSPEDSSIYLCSAGQGASGRLAKNIQYFGAGTRLSVL.

This clonotype came up many times. The rearrangement uses TRBV28 and TRBJ2-7; no clear D. V lost 1 base to trimming and J lost 5 bases, with 12 bases between them. Germline V gene data show CDR1 as MDHEN and CDR2 as SYDVKM. The CDR3 length is 14 residues. The CDR3 DNA is TGTGCCAGCAGTTTATTGGCTGGGGTCCACGAGCAGTACTTC. Encoded protein: CASSLLAGVHEQYF.

This clonotype was picked up many times. The chain recombines TRBV29-1 with TRBJ2-1; D unresolved. The germline V gene has CDR1 SQVTM and CDR2 ANQGSEA. V was cut by 4 bases and J by 9 bases, with 7 bases left in between. The CDR3 runs to 10 residues. CDR3 sequence reads: CSVAYREQFF. CDR3 DNA: TGCAGCGTTGCCTATCGTGAGCAGTTCTTC.

This clonotype was observed many times. The rearrangement links TRBV9 to TRBJ2-7; D call uncertain. The CDR3 spans 13 residues. Germline V gene data show CDR1 as SGDLS and CDR2 as YYNGEE. V was shortened by 0 bases and J by 5 bases, with 9 bases between the two germline ends. The DNA for the CDR3 is TGTGCCAGCAGCGTAGTCCCGTCGGACGAGCAGTACTTC. This translates into CASSVVPSDEQYF.

This clonotype was counted at least ten times. The chain joins TRBV20-1 to TRBJ2-7; either TRBD1 or TRBD2 may fit D (5 bases each). This CDR3 spans 15 amino acids. Germline values: CDR1 DFQATT, CDR2 SNEGSKA (reference sequence). Trimming removed 6 bases at V and 3 bases at J, with 21 bases between. CDR3: CSAATQGRGSYEQYF. In DNA form, the CDR3 reads TGCAGTGCCGCGACTCAGGGACGGGGAAGCTACGAGCAGTACTTC.

The V and J genes are TRBV7-2 and TRBJ2-1; 8 bases line up with TRBD2. Germline V gene sequence: CDR1 SGHTA, CDR2 FQGNSA. The trim removed 3 bases at V and 5 bases at J, leaving 3 bases unmatched. CDR3 size: 14 residues. CDR3 in DNA: TGTGCCAGCAGCTTTAGCGGGATCAACAATGAGCAGTTCTTC. Amino acids: CASSFSGINNEQFF.

This chain connects TRBV29-1 to TRBJ2-1, with D tentatively TRBD1 (6 bases). V was shortened by 6 bases and J by 5 bases, with 14 bases between the two germline ends. Germline loops: CDR1 SQVTM, CDR2 ANQGSEA. The CDR3 covers 13 residues. The CDR3 loop reads CSVKQGSNNEQFF. The CDR3 coding sequence is TGCAGCGTCAAACAGGGTTCTAACAATGAGCAGTTCTTC.

CDR3: CASSLVKQGSYEQYF. DNA for the CDR3: TGTGCCAGCAGCTTAGTGAAGCAGGGTTCATACGAGCAGTACTTC. The V call is TRBV7-2, the J call TRBJ2-7, with D perhaps matching TRBD1 (5 bases). This CDR3 has 15 residues. The germline gives CDR1 SGHTA, CDR2 FQGNSA. The V end was cut by 1 base, the J end by 4 bases, with 14 bases between. Looking up the rest from reference TRBV7-2 and TRBJ2-7 gives the full variable domain: GAGVSQSPSNKVTEKGKDVELRCDPISGHTALYWYRQSLGQGLEFLIYFQGNSAPDKSGLPSDRFSAERTGGSVSTLTIQRTQQEDSAVYLCASSLVKQGSYEQYFGPGTRLTVT.

This clonotype was observed many times. This chain links TRBV6-1 with TRBJ2-2, with D perhaps given as TRBD1 or TRBD2 (5 bases each). Trimming shortened V by 5 bases and J by 4 bases, and 14 bases separated the two germline ends. Germline V gene data show CDR1 as MNHNS and CDR2 as SASEGT. The CDR3 length is 15 residues. DNA for the CDR3: TGTGCCAGCAGTCCTCCAAGGGGAGTCACCGGGGAGCTGTTTTTT. It codes for CASSPPRGVTGELFF.

The table lists this clonotype with many counts. This chain connects TRBV4-1 to TRBJ1-3; D is ambiguous. CDR1 MGHRA and CDR2 YSYEKL come from the germline V gene. The CDR3 has 19 amino acids. V was clipped by 3 bases and J by 0 bases, with 21 bases between them. The CDR3 protein is CASSQETQLSSHSGNTIYF. The CDR3 DNA reads TGCGCCAGCAGCCAGGAAACCCAGCTATCTTCTCACTCTGGAAACACCATATATTTT.

This clonotype was found many times. V gene TRBV28 combines with J gene TRBJ2-3, with D maybe TRBD1 (6 bases). Germline V gives CDR1 MDHEN, CDR2 SYDVKM. The CDR3 extends over 18 amino acids. V was clipped by 2 bases and J by 2 bases, with 20 bases between them. CDR3 DNA: TGTGCCAGCAGTTTAACCCCCTCACAGGGATGGGCCACAGATACGCAGTATTTT. Amino acids: CASSLTPSQGWATDTQYF.

This clonotype was found a few times. Just one base apart from a much larger clone, this may be a read error. The CDR3 loop reads CASSVGLAEGTQYF. The CDR3 DNA reads as TGTGCCAGCAGTGTGGGGCTAGCGGAGGGTACCCAGTACTTC. The chain recombines TRBV2 with TRBJ2-5; TRBD2 agrees at 7 bases. Germline trimming cut 4 bases from V and 8 bases from J; bases unmatched to any gene: 10. This CDR3 contains 14 residues. Germline V gives CDR1 SNHLY, CDR2 FYNNEI.

This clonotype was detected a few times. This chain links TRBV20-1 with TRBJ2-3; D uncertain. Germline-derived CDR1 and CDR2 are DFQATT and SNEGSKA (reference sequence). The CDR3 extends over 12 amino acids. The DNA of the CDR3 is TGCAGCCAGAGATACGGCACAGATACGCAGTATTTT. It specifies CSQRYGTDTQYF.

A word on this clonotype: This likely traces to a read error, being one base from a far larger clone. This chain joins TRBV5-4 and TRBJ2-1, with a weak D call TRBD1 (6 bases). The CDR3 loop spans 17 amino acids. The V gene's germline CDR1 is SGHNT and CDR2 YYREEE (reference sequence). V was clipped by 3 bases and J by 6 bases, with 22 bases between them. The CDR3 region has the DNA TGTGCCAGCAGCTCTTTTACAGAGGTCAGGGGCCTCAATGAGCAGTTCTTC. Protein product: CASSSFTEVRGLNEQFF.

Details on this clonotype: Since a much larger clone is just one base distant, this may be a read error. The V and J genes are TRBV2 and TRBJ2-3; D not resolved. The CDR3 totals 15 residues. The germline CDR1 and CDR2 sequences are SNHLY and FYNNEI. The CDR3 nucleotides are TGTACCAGCAGTGAAGCGCTGGGGAGCACAGATACGCAGTATTTT. Translation gives CTSSEALGSTDTQYF.

The chain joins TRBV3-1 to TRBJ2-2; D perhaps matches TRBD2 (6 bases). V shed 0 bases and J shed 4 bases, with 9 bases lying between them. Germline assignment: CDR1 LGHDT and CDR2 YNNKEL (reference sequence). CDR3 length: 15 amino acids. CDR3 bases: TGTGCCAGCAGCCAAGATCCCGGGAGCACCGGGGAGCTGTTTTTT. As protein: CASSQDPGSTGELFF.

This clonotype was picked up many times. The genes are TRBV4-1 and TRBJ2-1; no clear D gene. The germline V gene encodes CDR1 MGHRA and CDR2 YSYEKL. The V and J ends lost 0 bases and 6 bases respectively, with 9 bases between them. The CDR3 loop spans 14 amino acids. CDR3 sequence (DNA): TGCGCCAGCAGCCAAGAATGGGTAGGCAATGAGCAGTTCTTC. Translating gives CASSQEWVGNEQFF.

This clonotype was counted many times. J is TRBJ2-7 and V is TRBV20-1; 8 bases agree with TRBD1. The CDR3 sequence is 14 residues long. Per germline, CDR1 DFQATT and CDR2 SNEGSKA (reference sequence). Trimming at V came to 1 base and at J to 6 bases, leaving 8 bases not matched to a gene. The CDR3 sequence: CSARGPGQGLEQYF. The CDR3 bases are TGCAGTGCTAGAGGACCCGGACAGGGTCTCGAGCAGTACTTC.

Ten or more counts support this clonotype. The chain employs TRBV4-1 and TRBJ2-5, with unresolved D. This CDR3 has 14 amino acids. The germline CDR1 and CDR2 sequences are MGHRA and YSYEKL. Trimming left V 2 bases short and J 0 bases short, with 7 bases between. The CDR3 sequence is CASSQLTNQETQYF. As DNA, the CDR3 is TGCGCCAGCAGCCAACTGACGAACCAAGAGACCCAGTACTTC.

DNA of the CDR3: TGTGCCAGCAGTGAATGGCAGCAAGAGACCCAGTACTTC. It specifies CASSEWQQETQYF. The genes are TRBV2 and TRBJ2-5; D call uncertain. V gave up 2 bases and J gave up 2 bases, with 6 bases separating them. CDR1 is SNHLY and CDR2 is FYNNEI in the germline V gene. CDR3 size: 13 residues.